A selection of T cell receptor beta chains follows, all from one sample in a study of blood T cell repertoires in COVID-19. Sequenced by immunoSEQ multiplex PCR; TCRdb stores in-frame clones only, minus some. The data contain 100,000 to 120,000 clones, 84% of them singletons. The material sequenced was peripheral blood. These receptors were taken from a woman aged 40 to 50 with acute or convalescent COVID-19. CDR3s include the opening cysteine and the closing phenylalanine or tryptophan. The order of the fields is V gene, J gene, D gene, CDR3 protein. The D gene is left open where the match is weak.

V: TRBV10-3
J: TRBJ2-1
D: TRBD2
CDR3: CAISDPSTSGGMNEQFF

V: TRBV11-2
J: TRBJ1-1
D: TRBD1
CDR3: CASSTTGGPEAFF

V: TRBV5-1
J: TRBJ2-1
D: TRBD2
CDR3: CASSLSGTSGGAYNEQFF

V: TRBV9
J: TRBJ1-1
D: TRBD1
CDR3: CASSSRGGTGGTEAFF

V: TRBV19
J: TRBJ1-2
D: NA
CDR3: CASSIGAGEYGYTF

V: TRBV7-2
J: TRBJ1-4
D: TRBD1
CDR3: CASRKDRGNEKLFF

V: TRBV2
J: TRBJ1-5
D: NA
CDR3: CASSAQLNQPQHF

V: TRBV12-3/TRBV12-4
J: TRBJ1-2
D: NA
CDR3: CASSLGSGYTF

V: TRBV27
J: TRBJ2-7
D: TRBD1
CDR3: CASSVPGRGREQYF

V: TRBV30
J: TRBJ1-2
D: TRBD1
CDR3: CAWDRGQMTGYTF

V: TRBV27
J: TRBJ1-6
D: NA
CDR3: CASSLIRQGNNSPLHF

V: TRBV10-3
J: TRBJ2-3
D: TRBD1
CDR3: CAISESRPGGDTQYF

V: TRBV2
J: TRBJ2-2
D: NA
CDR3: CASSEALSGRGNTGELFF

V: TRBV6-5
J: TRBJ2-3
D: TRBD2
CDR3: CASSTTGTSGYTQYF

V: TRBV3-1/TRBV3-2
J: TRBJ2-7
D: NA
CDR3: CASSQVDYEQYF

V: TRBV30
J: TRBJ1-5
D: NA
CDR3: CAWSPRGTGNQPQHF

V: TRBV30
J: TRBJ1-1
D: NA
CDR3: CAWSRDFGTSEAFF

V: TRBV9
J: TRBJ1-2
D: TRBD1
CDR3: CASSVSPGTGGGYGYTF

V: TRBV6-1
J: TRBJ1-1
D: NA
CDR3: CASSAPPEGLDTEAFF

V: TRBV5-1
J: TRBJ2-5
D: TRBD2
CDR3: CASSLGKLAETQYF

V: TRBV2
J: TRBJ2-2
D: TRBD2
CDR3: CAITRRLAGITGELFF

V: TRBV7-9
J: TRBJ1-2
D: NA
CDR3: CASSSTHYSNYGYTF

V: TRBV5-1
J: TRBJ2-7
D: TRBD2
CDR3: CASSIGTNIRYEQYF

V: TRBV15
J: TRBJ1-2
D: TRBD1
CDR3: CATSIPGRTGNPYGYTF

V: TRBV16
J: TRBJ2-4
D: TRBD1
CDR3: CASSQQQGIKENIQYF

V: TRBV30
J: TRBJ1-6
D: NA
CDR3: CAWSFSPESNSPLHF

V: TRBV6-4
J: TRBJ2-4
D: TRBD1
CDR3: CASSDRDSRLDLAKNIQYF

V: TRBV7-9
J: TRBJ1-4
D: TRBD1
CDR3: CASSWTGTNEKLFF

V: TRBV9
J: TRBJ2-5
D: NA
CDR3: CASSVAPGRETQYF

V: TRBV6-1
J: TRBJ2-7
D: NA
CDR3: CASSDGGAGYEQYF

V: TRBV6-2/TRBV6-3
J: TRBJ1-1
D: TRBD1
CDR3: CASSQGDRVAPFVGAFF

V: TRBV7-9
J: TRBJ1-1
D: NA
CDR3: CASSSNRGAYLHTEAFF

V: TRBV5-1
J: TRBJ1-1
D: NA
CDR3: CASSLGANTEAFF

V: TRBV2
J: TRBJ1-6
D: NA
CDR3: CASSEATADSPLHF

V: TRBV7-6
J: TRBJ2-2
D: NA
CDR3: CASSPTEYTGELFF

V: TRBV2
J: TRBJ2-7
D: TRBD1
CDR3: CASRVGQGGEQYF

V: TRBV2
J: TRBJ2-7
D: TRBD1
CDR3: CASRATGESLEQYF

V: TRBV3-1/TRBV3-2
J: TRBJ2-3
D: NA
CDR3: CASSQDQNGLSLVTDTQYF

V: TRBV6-5
J: TRBJ2-3
D: TRBD1
CDR3: CASSLTGVDTQYF

V: TRBV19
J: TRBJ1-5
D: NA
CDR3: CASSILSRDQPQHF

V: TRBV27
J: TRBJ2-1
D: TRBD2
CDR3: CASTLSGGASYEQFF

V: TRBV7-9
J: TRBJ2-6
D: NA
CDR3: CASSFHRQSGANVLTF

V: TRBV6-2/TRBV6-3
J: TRBJ1-6
D: TRBD1
CDR3: CASSPRTGANLNSPLHF

V: TRBV11-2
J: TRBJ1-2
D: NA
CDR3: CASSLGVGDNGYTF

V: TRBV12-3/TRBV12-4
J: TRBJ2-1
D: TRBD2
CDR3: CASSSGLAGEQFF

V: TRBV6-5
J: TRBJ1-5
D: TRBD1
CDR3: CASRPDRAGQPQHF

V: TRBV5-1
J: TRBJ1-3
D: NA
CDR3: CASSSGDLGGGNTIYF

V: TRBV14
J: TRBJ2-7
D: NA
CDR3: CASSQDIGAYEQYF

V: TRBV21-1
J: TRBJ2-7
D: NA
CDR3: CASSDRWEQYF

V: TRBV7-8
J: TRBJ2-3
D: NA
CDR3: CASSLVGGGPTDTQYF

V: TRBV3-1/TRBV3-2
J: TRBJ1-3
D: NA
CDR3: CASSLLSSGNTIYF

V: TRBV24-1
J: TRBJ2-3
D: NA
CDR3: CATSDFGTGKDTQYF

V: TRBV7-2
J: TRBJ1-1
D: NA
CDR3: CASSLDTHLRNTEAFF

V: TRBV9
J: TRBJ2-5
D: NA
CDR3: CASSVAEGPGETQYF

V: TRBV11-2
J: TRBJ1-2
D: TRBD1
CDR3: CASNRQGAAQGYTF

V: TRBV5-4
J: TRBJ1-3
D: TRBD1
CDR3: CASSEQGGNTIYF

V: TRBV5-4
J: TRBJ2-3
D: TRBD2
CDR3: CASSLSTSVTDTQYF